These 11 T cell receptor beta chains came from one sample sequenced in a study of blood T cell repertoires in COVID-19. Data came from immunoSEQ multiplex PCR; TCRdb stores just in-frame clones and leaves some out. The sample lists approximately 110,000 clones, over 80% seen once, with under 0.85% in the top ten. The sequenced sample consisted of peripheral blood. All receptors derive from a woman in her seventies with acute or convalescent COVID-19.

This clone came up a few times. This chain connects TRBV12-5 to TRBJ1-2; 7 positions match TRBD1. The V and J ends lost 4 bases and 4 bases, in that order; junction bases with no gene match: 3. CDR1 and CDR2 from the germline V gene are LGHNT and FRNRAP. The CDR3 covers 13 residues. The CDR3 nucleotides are TGTGCTAGTGGTTCGACAGGGCTCTATGGCTACACCTTC. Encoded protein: CASGSTGLYGYTF.

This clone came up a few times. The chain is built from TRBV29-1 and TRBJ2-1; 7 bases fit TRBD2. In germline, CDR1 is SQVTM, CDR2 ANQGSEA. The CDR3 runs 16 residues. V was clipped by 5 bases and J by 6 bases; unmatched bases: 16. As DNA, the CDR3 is TGCAGCGTTAACCCCTCTAGCGGTTCCATCGGCAATGAGCAGTTCTTC. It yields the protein CSVNPSSGSIGNEQFF.

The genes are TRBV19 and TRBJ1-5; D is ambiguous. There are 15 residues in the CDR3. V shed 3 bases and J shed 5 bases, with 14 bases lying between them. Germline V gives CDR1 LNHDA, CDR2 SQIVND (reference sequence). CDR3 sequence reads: CASSIRAGGDQPQHF. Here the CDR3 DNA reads TGTGCCAGTAGTATTAGGGCAGGAGGAGATCAGCCCCAGCATTTT.

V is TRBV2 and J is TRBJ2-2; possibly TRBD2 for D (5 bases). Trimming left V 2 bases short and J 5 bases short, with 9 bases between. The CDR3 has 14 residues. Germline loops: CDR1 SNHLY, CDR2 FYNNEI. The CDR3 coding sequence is TGTGCCAGCAGTGAACTAGCTTCTACCGGGGAGCTGTTTTTT. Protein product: CASSELASTGELFF.

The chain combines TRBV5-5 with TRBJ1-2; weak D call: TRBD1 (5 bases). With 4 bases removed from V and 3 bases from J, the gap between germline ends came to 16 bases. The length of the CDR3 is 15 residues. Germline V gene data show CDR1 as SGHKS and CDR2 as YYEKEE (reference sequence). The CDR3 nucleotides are TGTGCCAGCAGCCCGGCGGGGGAGGATTACTATGGCTACACCTTC. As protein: CASSPAGEDYYGYTF.

The CDR3 loop is CASSLGTSGTHEQYF. The CDR3 nucleotides are TGCGCCAGCAGCTTGGGAACTAGCGGGACCCACGAGCAGTACTTC. The V gene is TRBV5-1, the J gene TRBJ2-7; TRBD2 agrees at 10 bases. V lost 0 bases to trimming and J lost 5 bases; unmatched junction nucleotides: 5. From germline, CDR1 is SGHRS and CDR2 YFSETQ. The CDR3 is 15 amino acids. The variable domain in full, completed from reference TRBV5-1 and TRBJ2-7, reads KAGVTQTPRYLIKTRGQQVTLSCSPISGHRSVSWYQQTPGQGLQFLFEYFSETQRNKGNFPGRFSGRQFSNSRSEMNVSTLELGDSALYLCASSLGTSGTHEQYFGPGTRLTVT.

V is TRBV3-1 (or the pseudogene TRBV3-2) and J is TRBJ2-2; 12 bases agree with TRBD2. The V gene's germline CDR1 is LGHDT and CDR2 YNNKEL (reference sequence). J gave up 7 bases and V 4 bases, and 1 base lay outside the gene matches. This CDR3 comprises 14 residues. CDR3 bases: TGTGCCAGCAGCCCGACTAGCGGGGGCGGGGAGCTGTTTTTT. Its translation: CASSPTSGGGELFF.

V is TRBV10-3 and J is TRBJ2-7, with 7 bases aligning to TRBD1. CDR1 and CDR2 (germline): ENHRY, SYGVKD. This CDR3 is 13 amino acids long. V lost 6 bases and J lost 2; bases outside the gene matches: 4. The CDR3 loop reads CAISLQGPYEQYF. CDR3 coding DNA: TGTGCCATCAGCCTACAGGGGCCCTACGAGCAGTACTTC.

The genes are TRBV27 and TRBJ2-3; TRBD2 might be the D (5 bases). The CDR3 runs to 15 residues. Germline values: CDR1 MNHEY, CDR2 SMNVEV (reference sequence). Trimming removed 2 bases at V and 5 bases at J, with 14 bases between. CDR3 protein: CASSLGGQELDTQYF. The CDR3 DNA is TGTGCCAGCAGTTTAGGCGGGCAGGAATTAGATACGCAGTATTTT.

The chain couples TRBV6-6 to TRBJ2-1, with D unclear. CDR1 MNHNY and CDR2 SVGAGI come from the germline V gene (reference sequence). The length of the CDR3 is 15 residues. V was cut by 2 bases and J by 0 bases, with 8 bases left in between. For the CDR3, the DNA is TGTGCCAGCAGTTACGAAGCTAGCTCCTACAATGAGCAGTTCTTC. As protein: CASSYEASSYNEQFF.

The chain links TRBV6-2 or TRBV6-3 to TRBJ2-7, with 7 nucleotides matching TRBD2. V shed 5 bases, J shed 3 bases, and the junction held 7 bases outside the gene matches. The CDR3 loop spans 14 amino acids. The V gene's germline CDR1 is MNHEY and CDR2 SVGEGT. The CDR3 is CASSTLPGGYEQYF. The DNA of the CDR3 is TGTGCCAGCAGTACCCTACCGGGGGGCTACGAGCAGTACTTC.